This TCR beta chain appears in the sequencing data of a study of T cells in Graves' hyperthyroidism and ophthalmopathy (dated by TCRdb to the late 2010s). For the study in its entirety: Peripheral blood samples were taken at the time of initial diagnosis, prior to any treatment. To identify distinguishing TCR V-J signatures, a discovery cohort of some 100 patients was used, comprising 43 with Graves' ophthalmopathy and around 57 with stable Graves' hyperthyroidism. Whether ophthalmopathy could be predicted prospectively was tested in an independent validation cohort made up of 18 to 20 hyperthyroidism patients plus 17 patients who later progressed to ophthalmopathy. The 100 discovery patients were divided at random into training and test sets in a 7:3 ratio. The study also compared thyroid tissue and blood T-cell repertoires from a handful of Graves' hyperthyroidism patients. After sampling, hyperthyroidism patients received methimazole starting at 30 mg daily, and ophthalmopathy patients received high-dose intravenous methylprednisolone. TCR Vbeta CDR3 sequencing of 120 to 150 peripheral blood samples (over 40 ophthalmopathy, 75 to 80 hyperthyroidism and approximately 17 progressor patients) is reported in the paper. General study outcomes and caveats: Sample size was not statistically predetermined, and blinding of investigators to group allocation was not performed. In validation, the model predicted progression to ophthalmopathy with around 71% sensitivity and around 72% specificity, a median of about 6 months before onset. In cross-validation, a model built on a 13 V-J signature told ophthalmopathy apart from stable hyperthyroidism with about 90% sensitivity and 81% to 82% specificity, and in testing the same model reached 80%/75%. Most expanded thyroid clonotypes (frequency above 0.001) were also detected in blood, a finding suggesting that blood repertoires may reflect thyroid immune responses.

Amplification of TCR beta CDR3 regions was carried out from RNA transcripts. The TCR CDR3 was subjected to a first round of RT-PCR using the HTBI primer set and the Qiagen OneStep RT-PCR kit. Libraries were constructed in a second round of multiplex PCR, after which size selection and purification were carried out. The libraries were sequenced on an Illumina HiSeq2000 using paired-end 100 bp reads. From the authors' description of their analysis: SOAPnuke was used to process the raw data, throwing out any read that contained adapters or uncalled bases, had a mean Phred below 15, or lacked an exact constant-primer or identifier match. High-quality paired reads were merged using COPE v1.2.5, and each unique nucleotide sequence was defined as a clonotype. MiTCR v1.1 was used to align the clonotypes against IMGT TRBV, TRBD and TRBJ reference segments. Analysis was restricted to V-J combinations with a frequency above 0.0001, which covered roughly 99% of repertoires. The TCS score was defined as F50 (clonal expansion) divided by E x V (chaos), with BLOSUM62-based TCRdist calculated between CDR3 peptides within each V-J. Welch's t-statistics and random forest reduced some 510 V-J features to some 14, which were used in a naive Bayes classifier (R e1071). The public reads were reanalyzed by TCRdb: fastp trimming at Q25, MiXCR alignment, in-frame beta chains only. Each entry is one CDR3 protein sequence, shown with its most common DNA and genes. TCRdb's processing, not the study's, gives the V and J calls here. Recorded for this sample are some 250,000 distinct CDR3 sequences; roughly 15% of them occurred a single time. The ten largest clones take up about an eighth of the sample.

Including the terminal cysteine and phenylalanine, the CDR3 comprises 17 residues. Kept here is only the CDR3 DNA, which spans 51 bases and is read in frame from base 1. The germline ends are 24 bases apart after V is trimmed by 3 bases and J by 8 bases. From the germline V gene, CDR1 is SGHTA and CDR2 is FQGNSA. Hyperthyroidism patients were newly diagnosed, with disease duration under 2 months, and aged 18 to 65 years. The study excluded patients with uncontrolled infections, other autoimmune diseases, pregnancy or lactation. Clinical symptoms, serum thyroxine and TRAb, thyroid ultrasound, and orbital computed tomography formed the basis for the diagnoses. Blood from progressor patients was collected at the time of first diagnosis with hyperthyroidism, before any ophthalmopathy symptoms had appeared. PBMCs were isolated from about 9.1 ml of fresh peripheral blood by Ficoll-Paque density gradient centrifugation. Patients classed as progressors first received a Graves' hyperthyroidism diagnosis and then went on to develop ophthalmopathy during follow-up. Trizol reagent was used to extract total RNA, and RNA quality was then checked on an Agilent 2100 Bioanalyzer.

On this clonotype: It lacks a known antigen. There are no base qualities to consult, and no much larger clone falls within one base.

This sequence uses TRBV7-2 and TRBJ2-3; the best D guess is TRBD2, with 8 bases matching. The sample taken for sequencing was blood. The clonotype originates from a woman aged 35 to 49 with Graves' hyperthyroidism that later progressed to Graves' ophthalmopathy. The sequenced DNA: TGTGCCAGCAGCTTGTCGGGGACAGTTTGGGCGGGGGGTACGCAGTATTTT. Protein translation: CASSLSGTVWAGGTQYF. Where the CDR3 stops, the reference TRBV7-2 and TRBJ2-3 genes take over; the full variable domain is GAGVSQSPSNKVTEKGKDVELRCDPISGHTALYWYRQSLGQGLEFLIYFQGNSAPDKSGLPSDRFSAERTGGSVSTLTIQRTQQEDSAVYLCASSLSGTVWAGGTQYFGPGTRLTVL.